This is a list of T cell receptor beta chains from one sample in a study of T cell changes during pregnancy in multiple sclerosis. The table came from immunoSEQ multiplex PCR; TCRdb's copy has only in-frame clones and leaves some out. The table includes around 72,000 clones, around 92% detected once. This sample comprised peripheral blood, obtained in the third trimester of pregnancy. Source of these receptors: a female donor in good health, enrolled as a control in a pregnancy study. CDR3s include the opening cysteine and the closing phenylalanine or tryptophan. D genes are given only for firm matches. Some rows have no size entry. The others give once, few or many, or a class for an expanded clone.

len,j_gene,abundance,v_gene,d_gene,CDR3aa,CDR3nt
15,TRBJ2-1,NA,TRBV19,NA,CASSIGGSGNNEQFF,TGTGCCAGTAGTATTGGGGGCAGCGGGAACAATGAGCAGTTCTTC
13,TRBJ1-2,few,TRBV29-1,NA,CSVEGVGGLGYTF,TGCAGCGTTGAAGGAGTAGGAGGGCTGGGCTACACCTTC
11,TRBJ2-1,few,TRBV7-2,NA,CASSYFGEQFF,TGTGCCAGCAGCTACTTCGGGGAGCAGTTCTTC
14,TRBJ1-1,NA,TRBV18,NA,CASSRGSGMTEAFF,TGTGCCAGCTCACGGGGATCAGGGATGACTGAAGCTTTCTTT
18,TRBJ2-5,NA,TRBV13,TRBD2,CASSSLRGVRNDSKTQYF,TGTGCCAGCAGCTCCTTGCGGGGGGTTCGTAATGATTCCAAGACCCAGTACTTC
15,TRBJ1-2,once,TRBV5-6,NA,CASSLVSVANYGYTF,TGTGCCAGCAGCTTGGTTTCGGTAGCTAACTATGGCTACACCTTC
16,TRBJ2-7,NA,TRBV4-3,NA,CASSPGLGARSYEQYF,TGCGCCAGCAGCCCCGGATTAGGGGCTCGTTCCTACGAGCAGTACTTC
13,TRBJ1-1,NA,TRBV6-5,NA,CATLRGSGTEAFF,TGTGCCACCCTCAGGGGCTCGGGCACTGAAGCTTTCTTT
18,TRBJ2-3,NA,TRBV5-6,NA,CASSFFQGAGEFTDTQYF,TGTGCCAGCAGCTTTTTCCAGGGGGCGGGGGAATTCACAGATACGCAGTATTTT
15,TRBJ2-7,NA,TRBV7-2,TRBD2,CASSLSKSGGGEQYF,TGTGCCAGCAGCTTATCCAAGAGCGGGGGAGGCGAGCAGTACTTC
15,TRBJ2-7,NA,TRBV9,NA,CASSVGVAETYEQYF,TGTGCCAGCAGCGTAGGAGTAGCGGAAACCTACGAGCAGTACTTC
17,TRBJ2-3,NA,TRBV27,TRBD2,CASSLSVGGGSTDTQYF,TGTGCCAGCAGTTTATCTGTCGGCGGGGGTAGCACAGATACGCAGTATTTT